This TCR beta chain comes out of a study of cytomegalovirus exposure and HLA in healthy donors. Study observations and caveats: Among the most significant clusters, several appeared linked to common viral pathogens in a later analysis. Further analysis, carried out later, found HLA-associated TCR beta chains more clonally expanded than equally common other chains. Later analysis demonstrated an association between a missense DCLRE1C variant and TCR beta V- and J-gene trimming.

On this clone: Its antigen is not known.

The PCR made use of 60 Vbeta and 13 Jbeta primers. Generated by immunoSEQ multiplex PCR, the TCRdb table keeps only in-frame clones and is missing some. The sample includes roughly 180,000 clones, about 82% of them seen just once. The CDR3 loop spans 16 amino acids. In germline, CDR1 is MNHEY, CDR2 SMNVEV (reference sequence). V lost 7 bases to trimming and J lost 4 bases; unmatched junction nucleotides: 10. The receptor was isolated from a man between 18 and 35 years old in good health and CMV-seronegative. Material for sequencing was PBMCs. The gene calls are TRBV27 and TRBJ2-1; TRBD2 matches 10 bases. In DNA form, the CDR3 reads TGTGCCAGCAAGTTGACTAGCGGGTTTGAATACAATGAGCAGTTCTTC. It yields the protein CASKLTSGFEYNEQFF.